A selection of T cell receptor beta chains follows, all from one sample in a study of T-cell memory formation after mild COVID-19. MiXCR, run by TCRdb on the 5' RACE reads, gives a single entry per CDR3 protein. The table includes 350,000 to 450,000 distinct CDR3 sequences, roughly a quarter detected once. Sequencing was carried out using PBMCs or a T cell subset sorted from them (not recorded which). Receptors originate from an adult woman who had mild COVID-19 (a few samples of this study predate the infection). Cell type and time point are not known. Both conserved end residues are part of each CDR3. The D gene is left open where the match is weak. Not all rows give a size; the values are once, few, many and, for expanded clones, a class.

clone_size d_call j_call v_call cdr3_nt cdr3_aa
few TRBD1 TRBJ2-5 TRBV6-2/TRBV6-3 TGTGCCAGCAGCAGGGACAGGACCCAAGAGACCCAGTACTTC CASSRDRTQETQYF
. . TRBJ2-7 TRBV7-2 TGTGCCAGCAGCTCCGGACTAACCTCCTACGAGCAGTACTTC CASSSGLTSYEQYF
few . TRBJ1-1 TRBV5-1 TGCGCCAGCAGCTTGCCGGCGAAGAACACTGAAGCTTTCTTT CASSLPAKNTEAFF
few . TRBJ1-1 TRBV4-2 TGTGCCAGCAGCCTCCTTACACCCACCCCGAACACTGAAGCTTTCTTT CASSLLTPTPNTEAFF
. . TRBJ2-2 TRBV5-1 TGCGCCAGCAGCTGGAGTACACAGGGAGCGAACACCGGGGAGCTGTTTTTT CASSWSTQGANTGELFF
few TRBD2 TRBJ2-1 TRBV24-1 TGTGCCACCAGTGATTTCTCCCCTAGCGGAGGTACTGAGCAGTTCTTC CATSDFSPSGGTEQFF
few TRBD2 TRBJ2-3 TRBV12-5 TGTGCTAGTGGCCGGAACGGACTAGCGGGAGAGTCAGATACGCAGTATTTT CASGRNGLAGESDTQYF
few . TRBJ2-4 TRBV27 TGTGCCAGCAGCTCTTCAGGGGTTGGGGCCAAAAACATTCAGTACTTC CASSSSGVGAKNIQYF
. TRBD2 TRBJ2-1 TRBV7-9 TGTGCCAGCAGCGCCCCCAGACTAGCGGGGGACAATGAGCAGTTCTTC CASSAPRLAGDNEQFF
. TRBD2 TRBJ2-2 TRBV27 TGTGCCAGCAGTCCCGGGACTAGCGGGCACACCGGGGAGCTGTTTTTT CASSPGTSGHTGELFF
. TRBD1 TRBJ1-3 TRBV6-5 TGTGCCAGCAGTTACTCGGGGACAGGGCGAAACACCATATATTTT CASSYSGTGRNTIYF
many . TRBJ1-1 TRBV20-1 TGCAGTGCTAGGACTCTTGCAGACACTTCTCGAGTGAACACTGAAGCTTTCTTT CSARTLADTSRVNTEAFF
few TRBD1 TRBJ1-6 TRBV7-2 TGTGCCAGCAGCTTAGTCTCGGGACAGGGGTTTTCACCCCTCCACTTT CASSLVSGQGFSPLHF
. . TRBJ2-5 TRBV9 TGTGCCAGCGCGTGGGGGGGCCGCCCAGGAGAGACCAAGTACTTC CASAWGGRPGETKYF
. TRBD1 TRBJ1-2 TRBV19 TGTGCCAGTAGTATTGTTGCGTCAGGGGGCGGCGGCTACACCTTC CASSIVASGGGGYTF
. TRBD2 TRBJ2-7 TRBV12-5 TGTGCTAGTGGTTTGCCCGGGAGGGGCGAGCAGTACTTC CASGLPGRGEQYF
few . TRBJ1-5 TRBV6-5 TGTGCCAGCAGGAGCAGGGTGGGACAGCCCCAGCATTTT CASRSRVGQPQHF
. TRBD1 TRBJ1-4 TRBV12-3/TRBV12-4 TGTGCCAGCAGTCTCCATGGGACAGGGGGAGGTGAAAAACTGTTTTTT CASSLHGTGGGEKLFF
. TRBD1 TRBJ2-7 TRBV6-2/TRBV6-3 TGTGCCAGCAGACCAGGGGGCAGGGAGCAGTACTTC CASRPGGREQYF
. . TRBJ2-5 TRBV27 TGTGCCAGCAGTTCACCCCGGCTCGTTGGGCAAGAGACCCAGTACTTC CASSSPRLVGQETQYF
few . TRBJ1-5 TRBV23-1 TGCGCCAGCAGTCAGTCGAAGGGCAATCAGCCCCAGCATTTT CASSQSKGNQPQHF
many TRBD2 TRBJ2-7 TRBV12-3/TRBV12-4 TGTGCCAGCAGTTTATCTCGGGGGGGGTCCTACGAGCAGTACTTC CASSLSRGGSYEQYF
few TRBD2 TRBJ2-1 TRBV5-6 TGTGCCAGCAGCAGCACCTCCGGGACTAGCGGTGGCTTCTACAATGAGCAGTTCTTC CASSSTSGTSGGFYNEQFF
few . TRBJ1-5 TRBV20-1 TGCAGTGCAGTCGCAGGGATAGGGCAGCCCCAGCATTTT CSAVAGIGQPQHF
. TRBD1 TRBJ1-6 TRBV20-1 TGCAGTGCTCCCCGGACAGGAGGGAATTCACCCCTCCACTTT CSAPRTGGNSPLHF
few . TRBJ2-6 TRBV2 TGTGCCAGCAGGGGCAGGACTGGGGCCAACGTCCTGACTTTC CASRGRTGANVLTF
. . TRBJ1-2 TRBV5-5 TGTGCCAGCAGCCCCCGGAGCCTACCGTATGGCTACACCTTC CASSPRSLPYGYTF
. TRBD2 TRBJ2-3 TRBV20-1 TGCAGTGCCGAGCGTACCGGGACTAGCGGGGGGGCAACAGATACGCAGTATTTT CSAERTGTSGGATDTQYF
. . TRBJ1-2 TRBV6-5 TGTGCCAGCAGTTACGGGACATCACAATCGAAGGGCTACACCTTC CASSYGTSQSKGYTF
few . TRBJ2-1 TRBV12-3/TRBV12-4 TGTGCCAGCAGTTTAGGTATATGGGCTAGCATGAGCTCCTACAATGAGCAGTTCTTC CASSLGIWASMSSYNEQFF
. . TRBJ2-3 TRBV27 TGTGCCAGCACCCCTGACAGGACAGATACGCAGTATTTT CASTPDRTDTQYF
few . TRBJ2-5 TRBV5-1 TGCGCCAGCAGCTTGGCTAGTTGGGGGGAGACCCAGTACTTC CASSLASWGETQYF
. . TRBJ2-3 TRBV7-3 TGTGCCAGCAGCCCAGAGCACGGAGGGGATACGCAGTATTTT CASSPEHGGDTQYF
. . TRBJ2-1 TRBV12-3/TRBV12-4 TGTGCCAGCAGTAGGGATAGGGGATACGAGCAGTTCTTC CASSRDRGYEQFF
. . TRBJ1-5 TRBV19 TGTGCCAGTAGTATAATAGGGGATCAGCCCCAGCATTTT CASSIIGDQPQHF
. . TRBJ2-6 TRBV9 TGTGCCAGCAGGAACAGTGGGGCCAACGTCCTGACTTTC CASRNSGANVLTF
. TRBD1 TRBJ2-7 TRBV15 TGTGCCACCAGCCGTGGGACAGAGGGATACCACGAGCAGTACTTC CATSRGTEGYHEQYF
few . TRBJ1-3 TRBV6-5 TGTGCCAGCAGTTACTCGAATATGGGTCCTGGAAACACCATATATTTT CASSYSNMGPGNTIYF
. . TRBJ2-1 TRBV5-1 TGCGCCTCCAGCGGAGTGTTAAGACTCAATGAGCAGTTCTTC CASSGVLRLNEQFF
few TRBD1 TRBJ1-2 TRBV12-3/TRBV12-4 TGTGCCAGCAGAGTACAGGGGGTCTCTGGCTACACCTTC CASRVQGVSGYTF
. TRBD2 TRBJ2-1 TRBV29-1 TGCAGCGTTGGTGAGCGGGAGGGATACAATGAGCAGTTCTTC CSVGEREGYNEQFF
. TRBD2 TRBJ2-1 TRBV7-9 TGTGCCAGCAGGCGAGGACTAGCGGGCGGGAATGAGCAGTTCTTC CASRRGLAGGNEQFF
many . TRBJ2-1 TRBV7-2 TGTGCCAGCAGCTTATTGGGGGTTTCCTACAATGAGCAGTTCTTC CASSLLGVSYNEQFF
. . TRBJ2-1 TRBV7-2 TGTGCCAGCAGCTCTGAGGCGGGGATCTACAATGAGCAGTTCTTC CASSSEAGIYNEQFF
. TRBD1 TRBJ2-1 TRBV5-1 TGCGCCAGCAGGACCCCAGGGGGCGCTTCCTACAATGAGCAGTTCTTC CASRTPGGASYNEQFF